These 29 T cell receptor beta chains came from one sample sequenced in a study of cytomegalovirus exposure and HLA in healthy donors (dated by TCRdb to the late 2010s). Libraries were constructed by the immunoSEQ multiplex PCR assay. A mixture of 60 forward primers for TCR Vbeta segments and 13 reverse primers for TCR Jbeta segments was used in the multiplex PCR. TCRdb retrieved this table from immuneACCESS and kept in-frame rearrangements only. Not all clones are present; in checked studies, unresolved V genes account for under half, and no reason is known for the remainder. The sample records around 94,000 clones, 50% to 75% of which are singletons. The ten largest make up 3% to 5% of the sample. The sequenced sample consisted of PBMCs. Source of these receptors: a man aged 30 to 39 in good health and CMV-seronegative.

This chain's CDR3 is CASSLGGSNEQFF. In nucleotides, the CDR3 is TGCGCCAGCAGCCTCGGGGGGTCGAATGAGCAGTTCTTC. The rearrangement links TRBV4-1 to TRBJ2-1; TRBD2 matches at 7 bases. The CDR3 is 13 residues long. The ends lost 4 bases at V and 7 bases at J; junction bases unmatched: 4. The germline CDR1 and CDR2 sequences are MGHRA and YSYEKL.

V gene TRBV5-1 combines with J gene TRBJ2-7; weak D call: TRBD2 (5 bases). The CDR3 extends over 14 amino acids. The germline V gene has CDR1 SGHRS and CDR2 YFSETQ. V was trimmed by 6 bases and J by 4 bases, leaving 17 bases between them. CDR3 sequence reads: CASKVGYGEYEQYF. CDR3 DNA sequence: TGCGCCAGCAAGGTGGGTTATGGGGAGTACGAGCAGTACTTC. Full variable domain (remainder filled in from reference TRBV5-1 and TRBJ2-7): KAGVTQTPRYLIKTRGQQVTLSCSPISGHRSVSWYQQTPGQGLQFLFEYFSETQRNKGNFPGRFSGRQFSNSRSEMNVSTLELGDSALYLCASKVGYGEYEQYFGPGTRLTVT.

The J gene is TRBJ1-4, the V gene TRBV18; D ambiguous. The CDR3 totals 16 residues. V was pared by 3 bases and J by 2 bases, with 13 bases between. Looked up from germline, CDR1 is KGHSH and CDR2 is LQKENI. The CDR3 loop is CASSPYNLQTNEKLFF. The CDR3, as DNA: TGTGCCAGCTCACCTTACAACCTGCAGACTAATGAAAAACTGTTTTTT. Based on the CDR3 plus reference TRBV18 and TRBJ1-4, the full variable domain is NAGVMQNPRHLVRRRGQEARLRCSPMKGHSHVYWYRQLPEEGLKFMVYLQKENIIDESGMPKERFSAEFPKEGPSILRIQQVVRGDSAAYFCASSPYNLQTNEKLFFGSGTQLSVL.

This clone was seen more than once but under ten times. The CDR3 nucleotides read TGTGCCAGTATCTGGACATCGTATAGCAATCAGCCCCAGCATTTT. Protein product: CASIWTSYSNQPQHF. This chain uses TRBV19 with TRBJ1-5; perhaps TRBD1 as D (5 bases). The V gene lost 7 bases and the J gene lost 0 bases, with 13 bases spanning the gap. Per germline, CDR1 LNHDA and CDR2 SQIVND (reference sequence). The CDR3 runs to 15 residues.

The chain joins TRBV10-3 to TRBJ2-5; D is undetermined. Germline V gives CDR1 ENHRY, CDR2 SYGVKD. Trimming shortened V by 2 bases and J by 2 bases, and 12 bases separated the two germline ends. The CDR3 covers 15 residues. The CDR3 nucleotides are TGTGCCATCAGTGAGACATTGGGCGTACAAGAGACCCAGTACTTC. Its protein is CAISETLGVQETQYF.

Note on this clone: The germline gene is not matched at one end of the junction; a read error may be the cause. Other nucleotide sequences from this sample produce the same CDR3. The chain joins TRBV30 to TRBJ1-2; D is uncertain. The CDR3 is made up of 14 amino acids. Per the germline V gene, CDR1 is GTSNPN and CDR2 is SVGIG (reference sequence). CDR3 nucleotides: TGCGCCTGGAGTGTTTTTTCTCCTAACTATGGCTACACCTTC. Its protein is CAWSVFSPNYGYTF. The entire variable domain, with the rest obtained from reference TRBV30 and TRBJ1-2, is as follows: SQTIHQWPATLVQPVGSPLSLECTVEGTSNPNLYWYRQAAGRGLQLLFYSVGIGQISSEVPQNLSASRPQDRQFILSSKKLLLSDSGFYLCAWSVFSPNYGYTFGSGTRLTVV.

The chain links TRBV2 to TRBJ1-2, with a possible D match to TRBD1 (6 bases). The CDR3 has 12 residues. Trimming shortened V by 7 bases and J by 5 bases, and 11 bases separated the two germline ends. Germline V gene sequence: CDR1 SNHLY, CDR2 FYNNEI. CDR3 protein: CASTGTSYGYTF. The CDR3 DNA is TGTGCCAGCACCGGGACATCATATGGCTACACCTTC.

The chain joins TRBV6-5 to TRBJ2-5; D not resolved. The end of the DNA fits TRBJ2-7 better, so the J call may be wrong. Germline V CDR1 and CDR2: MNHEY, SVGAGI. The CDR3 runs 13 residues. CDR3 region: CASNHPVTYEQYF. CDR3 DNA sequence: TGTGCCAGCAATCACCCCGTTACTTACGAGCAGTACTTC.

This clone has more than one count but fewer than ten. The genes are TRBV5-1 and TRBJ1-5, with 8 bases that match TRBD1. Germline CDR1 reads SGHRS; CDR2 reads YFSETQ. The CDR3 is made up of 14 amino acids. The ends lost 3 bases at V and 4 bases at J; junction bases unmatched: 3. Here the CDR3 DNA reads TGCGCCAGCAGCTCGGGACAGGATAATCAGCCCCAGCATTTT. It is translated as CASSSGQDNQPQHF.

This clone was observed a handful of times. This chain connects TRBV4-3 to TRBJ2-3, with D tentatively TRBD2 (5 bases). V dropped 6 bases and J dropped 1 base, with 11 bases sitting between them. This CDR3 region has 14 residues. The germline V gene has CDR1 LGHNA and CDR2 YSLEER. This chain's CDR3 is CASRMFGGTDTQYF. As DNA, the CDR3 is TGCGCCAGCAGGATGTTCGGGGGCACAGATACGCAGTATTTT.

The chain couples TRBV5-1 to TRBJ2-5, with unresolved D. The V gene's germline CDR1 is SGHRS and CDR2 YFSETQ. This CDR3 is built from 13 residues. Trimming left V 4 bases short and J 1 base short, with 8 bases between. DNA of the CDR3: TGCGCCAGCAGCCCCGACATCCAAGAGACCCAGTACTTC. Protein: CASSPDIQETQYF.

This clone showed up just a few times. The chain combines TRBV5-6 with TRBJ1-2; 7 nucleotides match TRBD1. The V gene end was trimmed by 4 bases and the J gene end by 2 bases; junction bases not matched to a gene: 8. The germline CDR1 and CDR2 sequences are SGHDT and YYEEEE. The CDR3 is 15 amino acids. Written as DNA, the CDR3 is TGTGCCAGCAGCATACAGGGGTTCCCGAACTATGGCTACACCTTC. Translation gives CASSIQGFPNYGYTF.

This clone appeared a single time. This chain joins TRBV27 and TRBJ1-1, with 10 bases matching TRBD1. Per the germline V gene, CDR1 is MNHEY and CDR2 is SMNVEV (reference sequence). The CDR3 length is 15 residues. Trimming removed 2 bases from V and 3 bases from J; junction bases left unmatched: 3. The CDR3 DNA reads as TGTGCCAGCAGTTTACTCGGGACAGGGGACACTGAAGCTTTCTTT. Protein sequence: CASSLLGTGDTEAFF.

This clone occurred once. This rearrangement joins TRBV13 to TRBJ1-2; no firm D call. This CDR3 spans 16 amino acids. Trimming took 2 bases from V and 8 from J, leaving 21 bases between them. Germline values: CDR1 PRHDT, CDR2 FYEKMQ (reference sequence). CDR3 residues: CASSLSPSRGMGGYTF. The CDR3 nucleotides read TGTGCCAGCAGCTTATCTCCCTCTCGCGGGATGGGGGGCTACACCTTC.

This rearrangement joins TRBV21-1 to TRBJ2-5; the table's TRBD1 call for D was not verified on the DNA. TRBV21-1 represents a pseudogene. This CDR3 is 13 amino acids long. The CDR3 DNA is TGTGCCAGCAGCAATCGGCAGGAAGAGACCCAGTACTTC. Protein product: CASSNRQEETQYF.

The CDR3 DNA follows: TGCGCCAGCAGCTTGGTGCCAGGGGGCACAGATACGCAGTATTTT. Translation: CASSLVPGGTDTQYF. V and J are TRBV5-1 and TRBJ2-3; D possibly corresponds to TRBD1 (6 bases). The CDR3 contains 15 residues. Trimming took off 0 bases at V and 1 base at J, with 9 bases between the two ends. CDR1 and CDR2 from the germline V gene are SGHRS and YFSETQ.

This clone has only a few counts. The V call is TRBV7-2, the J call TRBJ1-3; D call uncertain. CDR1 is SGHTA, CDR2 FQGNSA, per germline. Between the trimmed V and J ends, which lost 1 base and 0 bases, there was a span of 7 bases. The CDR3 totals 15 residues. The CDR3 sequence is CASSLVPDSGNTIYF. The CDR3 nucleotides read TGTGCCAGCAGCTTAGTCCCAGACTCTGGAAACACCATATATTTT. Full variable domain (missing parts from reference TRBV7-2 and TRBJ1-3): GAGVSQSPSNKVTEKGKDVELRCDPISGHTALYWYRQSLGQGLEFLIYFQGNSAPDKSGLPSDRFSAERTGGSVSTLTIQRTQQEDSAVYLCASSLVPDSGNTIYFGEGSWLTVV.

Only a few counts were recorded for this clone. This sequence joins TRBV19 and TRBJ2-7; D unclear. Germline CDR1 reads LNHDA; CDR2 reads SQIVND (reference sequence). This CDR3 spans 13 amino acids. Trimming took 3 bases from V and 3 from J, leaving 9 bases between them. The DNA of the CDR3 is TGTGCCAGTAGTATTAACAGAGACTACGAGCAGTACTTC. Its translation is CASSINRDYEQYF.

The chain carries TRBV7-3 and TRBJ1-5; possibly TRBD1 for D (5 bases). This CDR3 is built from 15 residues. Trimming removed 1 base at V and 6 bases at J, with 13 bases between. Germline loops: CDR1 SGHTA, CDR2 FQGTGA. CDR3 amino acids: CASSLKGGDGQPQHF. The CDR3 nucleotides are TGTGCCAGCAGCTTAAAGGGAGGGGATGGTCAGCCCCAGCATTTT.

This clone was detected only a few times. The chain is built from TRBV5-1 and TRBJ2-6, with D possibly being TRBD1 (6 bases). Between the trimmed V and J ends, which lost 2 bases and 0 bases, there was a span of 9 bases. This CDR3 region has 16 residues. Germline assignment: CDR1 SGHRS and CDR2 YFSETQ. The CDR3 DNA reads TGCGCCAGCAGCTTAGTGGACAGCTCTGGGGCCAACGTCCTGACTTTC. This gives the protein CASSLVDSSGANVLTF.

Concerning this clone itself: Sequence at one end of the junction differs from germline and may be a read error. The V call is TRBV7-7, the J call TRBJ2-5; 8 bases map to TRBD1. The CDR3 covers 15 residues. CDR1 is SSHAT and CDR2 is FNYEAQ in the germline V gene (reference sequence). CDR3 coding DNA: TGTGCTAGCAGCTTAGCGGAACAGGGGGTAGAGACCCAGTACTTC. Its protein is CASSLAEQGVETQYF.

The chain recombines TRBV27 with TRBJ1-1; the D is unclear. V gave up 2 bases and J gave up 2 bases, with 6 bases separating them. CDR1 is MNHEY and CDR2 is SMNVEV in the germline V gene (reference sequence). The CDR3 consists of 13 residues. Here the CDR3 reads CASSLIGNTEAFF. The CDR3 DNA reads as TGTGCCAGCAGTTTAATCGGTAACACTGAAGCTTTCTTT.

V usage is TRBV6-1 and J usage is TRBJ1-2; D gene unclear. The CDR3 contains 12 residues. CDR1 and CDR2 (germline): MNHNS, SASEGT. Trimming took 6 bases from V and 8 from J, leaving 13 bases between them. In nucleotides, the CDR3 is TGTGCCAGCAGGCGCGGGTTTGGCGGCTACACCTTC. This sequence encodes CASRRGFGGYTF.

This sequence joins TRBV5-5 and TRBJ2-5; a weak D match, TRBD2 (7 bases). Per germline, CDR1 SGHKS and CDR2 YYEKEE (reference sequence). This CDR3 has 15 residues. V dropped 0 bases and J dropped 1 base, with 10 bases sitting between them. The DNA of the CDR3 is TGTGCCAGCAGCTTGGAGGGGGGGACCCAAGAGACCCAGTACTTC. Translated: CASSLEGGTQETQYF.

The V and J genes are TRBV11-3 and TRBJ1-2, with D unclear. V gave up 5 bases and J gave up 2 bases, with 15 bases separating them. The CDR3 is 15 amino acids. Germline V lookup: CDR1 SGHNT, CDR2 YENEEA. CDR3 protein: CASSLTGSPNYGYTF. The CDR3 nucleotides are TGTGCCAGCAGCCTCACCGGGTCCCCCAACTATGGCTACACCTTC. Looking up the rest from reference TRBV11-3 and TRBJ1-2 gives the full variable domain: EAGVVQSPRYKIIEKKQPVAFWCNPISGHNTLYWYLQNLGQGPELLIRYENEEAVDDSQLPKDRFSAERLKGVDSTLKIQPAELGDSAVYLCASSLTGSPNYGYTFGSGTRLTVV.

This clone has just a few counts. The chain combines TRBV9 with TRBJ2-7, with 8 bases aligning to TRBD1. This CDR3 region has 15 residues. Germline trimming cut 5 bases from V and 5 bases from J; bases unmatched to any gene: 12. CDR1 is SGDLS and CDR2 is YYNGEE in the germline V gene. The CDR3 loop reads CASSPRQGYLHEQYF. In nucleotides, the CDR3 is TGTGCCAGCAGTCCTAGACAGGGGTATTTACACGAGCAGTACTTC.

The CDR3 spells CASMGRDGTDTQYF. CDR3 sequence (DNA): TGTGCCAGTATGGGGAGGGATGGCACAGATACGCAGTATTTT. The V and J genes are TRBV19 and TRBJ2-3; 7 bases match TRBD2. The germline gives CDR1 LNHDA, CDR2 SQIVND (reference sequence). The CDR3 covers 14 residues. The trim removed 7 bases at V and 1 base at J, leaving 5 bases unmatched.

The chain combines TRBV20-1 with TRBJ2-1; D unclear. Germline lookup yields CDR1 DFQATT and CDR2 SNEGSKA (reference sequence). V lost 5 bases and J 10 bases, leaving 12 bases between the germline ends. The CDR3 totals 11 residues. CDR3 region: CSAYRLGEQFF. The CDR3 DNA reads TGCAGTGCTTACCGTCTCGGGGAGCAGTTCTTC.

Written as DNA, the CDR3 is TGCAGCGTTGTTGAAGGGGGTTCGAGCTATGGCAATCAGCCCCAGCATTTT. This sequence encodes CSVVEGGSSYGNQPQHF. This chain links TRBV29-1 with TRBJ1-5; tentative D call: TRBD1 (6 bases). V was clipped by 4 bases and J by 2 bases, with 21 bases between them. This CDR3 region has 17 residues. Germline loops: CDR1 SQVTM, CDR2 ANQGSEA.